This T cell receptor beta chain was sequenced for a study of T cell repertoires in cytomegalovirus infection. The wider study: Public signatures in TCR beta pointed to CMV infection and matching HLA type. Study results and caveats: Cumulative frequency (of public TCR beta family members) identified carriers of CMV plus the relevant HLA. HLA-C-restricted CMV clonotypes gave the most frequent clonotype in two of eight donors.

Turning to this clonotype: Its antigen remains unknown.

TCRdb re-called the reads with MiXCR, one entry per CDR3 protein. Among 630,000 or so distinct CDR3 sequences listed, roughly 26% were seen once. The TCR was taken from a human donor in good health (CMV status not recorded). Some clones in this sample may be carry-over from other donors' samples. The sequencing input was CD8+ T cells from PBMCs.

The CDR3 region has the DNA TGTGCCTCCTGGGGGGGGGGCGTTGTATACACCTACAATGAGCAGTTCTTC. This translates into CASWGGGVVYTYNEQFF. This chain links TRBV28 with TRBJ2-1, with D tentatively TRBD2 (7 bases). The CDR3 is 17 residues long. V lost 11 bases to trimming and J lost 2 bases, with 25 bases between them. CDR1 is MDHEN and CDR2 is SYDVKM in the germline V gene.